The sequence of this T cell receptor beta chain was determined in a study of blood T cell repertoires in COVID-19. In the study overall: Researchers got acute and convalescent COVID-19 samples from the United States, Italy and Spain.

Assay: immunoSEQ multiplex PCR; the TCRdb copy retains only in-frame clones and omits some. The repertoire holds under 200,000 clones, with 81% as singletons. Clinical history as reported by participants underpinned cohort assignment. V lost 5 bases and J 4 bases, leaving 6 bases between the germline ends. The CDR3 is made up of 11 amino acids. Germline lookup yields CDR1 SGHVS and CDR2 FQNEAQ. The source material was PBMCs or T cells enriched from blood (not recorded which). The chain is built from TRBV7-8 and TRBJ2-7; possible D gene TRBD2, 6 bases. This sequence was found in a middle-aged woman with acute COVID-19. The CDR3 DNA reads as TGTGCCAGCAGCGGGAGGTACGAGCAGTACTTC. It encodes CASSGRYEQYF.